At least ten counts were recorded for the clone carrying this T cell receptor (beta chain). This entry comes from a study of T-cell reconstitution after alpha-beta-depleted transplantation in children. CDR3 size: 13 residues. Trimming took off 8 bases at V and 7 bases at J, with 14 bases between the two ends. Researchers prepared the TCRbeta library using unique molecular identifiers, the study reports. MiXCR, applied by TCRdb to the PCR reads, yields one record per CDR3 protein. The sample shows about 350,000 distinct CDR3 sequences, about 17% of them seen only once. The TCR comes from a male patient aged 2 to 9 who had a stem cell transplant for acute lymphoblastic leukemia, so the T cells may come from the graft donor. The specimen comprised PBMCs, mostly from graft donor cells, sampled 360 days after TCRalphabeta/CD19-depleted stem cell transplant. The chain has TRBV12-3 or TRBV12-4 and TRBJ2-2, with D perhaps matching TRBD2 (5 bases). The CDR3 sequence is CASGSTRVGELFF. The CDR3 DNA reads TGTGCCAGCGGAAGTACGCGGGTCGGGGAGCTGTTTTTT.